The 21 T cell receptor beta chains below all came from one sample that was sequenced in a study of blood T cell repertoires in COVID-19. TCRdb's copy holds only in-frame clones and misses some; the assay was immunoSEQ multiplex PCR. The data contain 200,000 to 250,000 clones, 80% of them singletons. Material for sequencing was PBMCs or T cells enriched from blood (not recorded which). The receptors derive from a middle-aged woman with acute COVID-19.

J is TRBJ2-6 and V is TRBV24-1, with a tentative D call TRBD2 (5 bases). The germline CDR1 and CDR2 sequences are KGHDR and SFDVKD. The CDR3 has 16 amino acids. V lost 9 bases and J lost 4, with 18 bases in between. The CDR3 DNA follows: TGTGCCACCTCGGACTCATCGGTTTTAGGGGCCAACGTCCTGACTTTC. Translation: CATSDSSVLGANVLTF.

The J gene is TRBJ1-2, the V gene TRBV28; 8 bases map to TRBD1. Germline V lookup: CDR1 MDHEN, CDR2 SYDVKM. This CDR3 contains 14 residues. V lost 3 bases and J lost 7; bases outside the gene matches: 7. This CDR3 is CASSFLPGGRGYTF. The CDR3 nucleotides are TGTGCCAGCAGTTTTCTGCCAGGGGGCCGTGGCTACACCTTC.

This chain connects TRBV18 to TRBJ1-4, with 7 bases matching TRBD1. The CDR3 totals 16 residues. The junction had 9 bases not matched to a gene; V was cut back by 6 bases and J by 2 bases. Per germline, CDR1 KGHSH and CDR2 LQKENI. For the CDR3, the DNA is TGTGCCAGCTCCCTAACATCGGGACAGACTAATGAAAAACTGTTTTTT. Translating gives CASSLTSGQTNEKLFF.

By frequency in the sample, this clone is medium-sized. The chain joins TRBV28 to TRBJ2-3; 9 bases line up with TRBD1. The junction had 7 bases not matched to a gene; V was cut back by 5 bases and J by 4 bases. Per germline, CDR1 MDHEN and CDR2 SYDVKM. CDR3 length: 15 residues. The CDR3 coding sequence is TGTGCCAGCAGTCCCGGACAGGGGAAGGCAGATACGCAGTATTTT. Translation: CASSPGQGKADTQYF.

The CDR3 here is CASSMGLAGGHNEQFF. CDR3 sequence (DNA): TGTGCCAGTAGTATGGGACTAGCGGGAGGCCACAATGAGCAGTTCTTC. The chain employs TRBV19 and TRBJ2-1, with 15 bases aligning to TRBD2. This CDR3 comprises 16 residues. CDR1 is LNHDA and CDR2 is SQIVND in the germline V gene (reference sequence). The ends lost 3 bases at V and 5 bases at J; junction bases unmatched: 2.

The rearrangement joins TRBV11-2 to TRBJ2-5; TRBD1 matches at 11 bases. Looked up from germline, CDR1 is SGHAT and CDR2 is FQNNGV. J was trimmed by 4 bases and V by 6 bases; bases with no gene match: 4. This CDR3 has 14 amino acids. CDR3 nucleotides: TGTGCCAGCAGTCCTGGACAGGGGGCAGAGACCCAGTACTTC. Translated, it gives CASSPGQGAETQYF.

The V gene is TRBV7-2, the J gene TRBJ1-5, with D unclear. This CDR3 spans 14 amino acids. V was pared by 2 bases and J by 4 bases, with 9 bases between. Germline values: CDR1 SGHTA, CDR2 FQGNSA. The CDR3 loop reads CASSLWQNNQPQHF. The CDR3 bases are TGTGCCAGCAGCTTATGGCAAAATAATCAGCCCCAGCATTTT.

This chain uses TRBV5-4 with TRBJ1-2; 8 bases agree with TRBD1. After removal of 2 bases from V and 6 bases from J, the junction contained 6 bases not matched to a gene. CDR3 length: 14 amino acids. The germline CDR1 and CDR2 sequences are SGHNT and YYREEE (reference sequence). The CDR3 region is CASSFEAGGHGYTF. The CDR3 DNA is TGTGCCAGCAGCTTTGAGGCAGGGGGCCATGGCTACACCTTC.

This clone was counted ten times or more. The chain couples TRBV10-2 to TRBJ2-1, with TRBD2 matching 15 bases. Germline CDR1 is WSHSY and CDR2 is SAAADI. V was pared by 1 base and J by 2 bases, with 12 bases of the junction left unmatched. This CDR3 region has 21 residues. CDR3 loop: CASSEFGLAGGLTDPYNEQFF. The CDR3 bases are TGCGCCAGCAGTGAGTTCGGACTAGCGGGAGGGCTAACGGACCCCTACAATGAGCAGTTCTTC.

The V call is TRBV12-3 or TRBV12-4, the J call TRBJ1-2; D not resolved. The CDR3 runs 13 residues. V gave up 0 bases and J gave up 6 bases, with 8 bases separating them. Here the CDR3 reads CASSLAGGNGYTF. For the CDR3, the DNA is TGTGCCAGCAGTTTAGCGGGAGGGAATGGCTACACCTTC.

The chain employs TRBV9 and TRBJ2-1; 8 positions match TRBD1. V gave up 2 bases and J gave up 6 bases; unmatched junction bases: 1. This CDR3 is built from 13 residues. The germline gives CDR1 SGDLS, CDR2 YYNGEE. The CDR3 DNA sequence: TGTGCCAGCAGCGTCGGACAGGGCAATGAGCAGTTCTTC. It translates to CASSVGQGNEQFF.

The chain combines TRBV24-1 with TRBJ2-1; 9 positions agree with TRBD1. Trimming at V came to 2 bases and at J to 6 bases, leaving 7 bases not matched to a gene. The germline gives CDR1 KGHDR, CDR2 SFDVKD. The length of the CDR3 is 16 residues. The CDR3 loop is CATSDSTGGIFNEQFF. The CDR3 coding sequence is TGTGCCACCAGTGATTCGACAGGGGGAATCTTCAATGAGCAGTTCTTC.

The rearrangement uses TRBV7-6 and TRBJ1-1; 7 bases match TRBD1. V shed 2 bases, J shed 4 bases, and the junction held 4 bases outside the gene matches. Germline assignment: CDR1 SGHVS and CDR2 FNYEAQ. The CDR3 extends over 14 amino acids. The CDR3 is CASSLQGVGTEAFF. CDR3 DNA: TGTGCCAGCAGCTTACAGGGGGTAGGCACTGAAGCTTTCTTT.

V is TRBV30 and J is TRBJ2-1; D unresolved. Germline CDR1 reads GTSNPN; CDR2 reads SVGIG (reference sequence). This CDR3 contains 11 residues. V was clipped by 1 base and J by 6 bases, with 4 bases between them. This chain's CDR3 is CAWSGANEQFF. The CDR3 DNA reads TGTGCCTGGAGTGGGGCCAATGAGCAGTTCTTC. Full variable domain (outside the CDR3, taken from reference TRBV30 and TRBJ2-1): SQTIHQWPATLVQPVGSPLSLECTVEGTSNPNLYWYRQAAGRGLQLLFYSVGIGQISSEVPQNLSASRPQDRQFILSSKKLLLSDSGFYLCAWSGANEQFFGPGTRLTVL.

The rearrangement links TRBV19 to TRBJ1-4; 7 positions agree with TRBD1. J gave up 2 bases and V 8 bases, and 8 bases lay outside the gene matches. CDR3 length: 15 amino acids. Per germline, CDR1 LNHDA and CDR2 SQIVND (reference sequence). CDR3: CASRNRGHTNEKLFF. The CDR3 region has the DNA TGTGCCAGTCGAAACAGGGGACATACTAATGAAAAACTGTTTTTT.

This chain uses TRBV29-1 with TRBJ1-1; no definite D call. This CDR3 has 13 amino acids. Germline CDR1 reads SQVTM; CDR2 reads ANQGSEA. Trimming shortened V by 6 bases and J by 8 bases, and 19 bases separated the two germline ends. This chain's CDR3 is CSVPPAGTAEAFF. The CDR3 nucleotides are TGCAGCGTCCCCCCCGCGGGAACGGCGGAAGCTTTCTTT.

This clone was seen just once. This chain uses TRBV28 with TRBJ1-5, with 9 bases fitting TRBD1. Germline CDR1 MDHEN, CDR2 SYDVKM. The CDR3 length is 14 residues. V lost 6 bases, J lost 6 bases, and 6 bases stayed unmatched. CDR3 bases: TGTGCCAGCAGCTCACAGGGGGCTGCTCAGCCCCAGCATTTT. This translates into CASSSQGAAQPQHF.

The gene calls are TRBV19 and TRBJ1-4; 7 positions agree with TRBD1. Losses at the gene ends were 6 bases for V and 6 bases for J; bases not matched to a gene: 7. CDR3 length equals 14 residues. Germline V lookup: CDR1 LNHDA, CDR2 SQIVND (reference sequence). CDR3 nucleotides: TGTGCCAGTAGCCGACAGGGTGACGATGAAAAACTGTTTTTT. Protein: CASSRQGDDEKLFF.

V and J are TRBV5-1 and TRBJ2-1; 7 nucleotides line up with TRBD2. The germline CDR1 and CDR2 sequences are SGHRS and YFSETQ. The CDR3 has 13 amino acids. V lost 0 bases, J lost 10 bases, and 4 bases stayed unmatched. The CDR3 is CASSLELSGEQFF. In DNA form, the CDR3 reads TGCGCCAGCAGCTTGGAACTTAGCGGGGAGCAGTTCTTC.

V gene TRBV2 combines with J gene TRBJ2-5, with TRBD1 identical over 8 bases. V was clipped by 9 bases and J by 4 bases; unmatched bases: 1. CDR3 length: 11 residues. The germline CDR1 and CDR2 sequences are SNHLY and FYNNEI. CDR3 DNA sequence: TGTGCCAGGGGGACAGGAGAGACCCAGTACTTC. Encoded protein: CARGTGETQYF.

V usage is TRBV6-5 and J usage is TRBJ1-1; no firm D call. Germline lookup yields CDR1 MNHEY and CDR2 SVGAGI. V shed 3 bases and J shed 4 bases, with 9 bases lying between them. The CDR3 is 13 residues long. The CDR3: CASSYGPGTEAFF. The CDR3 nucleotides are TGTGCCAGCAGTTATGGGCCAGGCACTGAAGCTTTCTTT.